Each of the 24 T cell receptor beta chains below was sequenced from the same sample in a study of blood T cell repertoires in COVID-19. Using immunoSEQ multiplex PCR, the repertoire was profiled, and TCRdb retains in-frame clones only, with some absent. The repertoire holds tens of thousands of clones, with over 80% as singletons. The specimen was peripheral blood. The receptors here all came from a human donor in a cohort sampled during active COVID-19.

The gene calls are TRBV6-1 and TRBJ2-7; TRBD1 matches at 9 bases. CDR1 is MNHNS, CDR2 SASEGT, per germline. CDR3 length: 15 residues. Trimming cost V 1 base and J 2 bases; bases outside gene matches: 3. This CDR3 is CASSEVRTGAYEQYF. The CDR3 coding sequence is TGTGCCAGCAGTGAAGTCCGGACAGGGGCCTACGAGCAGTACTTC.

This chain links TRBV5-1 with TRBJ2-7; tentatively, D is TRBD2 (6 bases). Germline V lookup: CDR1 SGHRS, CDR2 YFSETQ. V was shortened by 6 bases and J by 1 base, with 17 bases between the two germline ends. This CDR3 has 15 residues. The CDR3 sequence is CASKISGTGSYEQYF. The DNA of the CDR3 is TGCGCCAGCAAGATCTCCGGGACTGGATCCTACGAGCAGTACTTC. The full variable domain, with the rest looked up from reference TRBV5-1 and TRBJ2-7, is KAGVTQTPRYLIKTRGQQVTLSCSPISGHRSVSWYQQTPGQGLQFLFEYFSETQRNKGNFPGRFSGRQFSNSRSEMNVSTLELGDSALYLCASKISGTGSYEQYFGPGTRLTVT.

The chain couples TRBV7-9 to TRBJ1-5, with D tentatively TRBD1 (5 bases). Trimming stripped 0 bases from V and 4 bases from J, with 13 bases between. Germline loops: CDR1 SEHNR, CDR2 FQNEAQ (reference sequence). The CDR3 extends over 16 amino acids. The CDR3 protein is CASSLAVPQGNQPQHF. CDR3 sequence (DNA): TGTGCCAGCAGCTTAGCAGTCCCCCAGGGAAATCAGCCCCAGCATTTT. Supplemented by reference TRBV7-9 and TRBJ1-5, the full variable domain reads DTGVSQNPRHKITKRGQNVTFRCDPISEHNRLYWYRQTLGQGPEFLTYFQNEAQLEKSRLLSDRFSAERPKGSFSTLEIQRTEQGDSAMYLCASSLAVPQGNQPQHFGDGTRLSIL.

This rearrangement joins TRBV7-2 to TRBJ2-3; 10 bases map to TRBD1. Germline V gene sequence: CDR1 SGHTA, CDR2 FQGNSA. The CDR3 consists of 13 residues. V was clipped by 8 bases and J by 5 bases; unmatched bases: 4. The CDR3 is CASAGQGGDTQYF. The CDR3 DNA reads TGTGCCAGCGCTGGACAGGGGGGAGATACGCAGTATTTT. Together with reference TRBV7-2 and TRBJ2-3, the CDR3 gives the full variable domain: GAGVSQSPSNKVTEKGKDVELRCDPISGHTALYWYRQSLGQGLEFLIYFQGNSAPDKSGLPSDRFSAERTGGSVSTLTIQRTQQEDSAVYLCASAGQGGDTQYFGPGTRLTVL.

CDR3 amino acids: CASSQPRGGKLFF. In DNA, the CDR3 is TGTGCCAGCAGCCAACCGAGAGGGGGAAAACTGTTTTTT. The chain combines TRBV3-1 (or the pseudogene TRBV3-2) with TRBJ1-4; possibly TRBD1 for D (6 bases). CDR3 length equals 13 residues. Germline CDR1 reads LGHDT; CDR2 reads YNNKEL (reference sequence). V lost 2 bases and J 10 bases, leaving 11 bases between the germline ends.

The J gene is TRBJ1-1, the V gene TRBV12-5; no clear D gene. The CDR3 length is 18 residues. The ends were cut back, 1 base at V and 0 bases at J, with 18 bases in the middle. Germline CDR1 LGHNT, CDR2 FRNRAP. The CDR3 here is CASGLALKTGELNTEAFF. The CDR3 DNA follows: TGTGCTAGTGGTTTGGCCCTTAAGACGGGAGAATTGAACACTGAAGCTTTCTTT.

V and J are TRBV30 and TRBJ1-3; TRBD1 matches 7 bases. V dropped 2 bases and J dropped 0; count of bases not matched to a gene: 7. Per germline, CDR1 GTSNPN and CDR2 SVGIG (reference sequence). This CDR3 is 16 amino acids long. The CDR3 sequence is CAWSSDRSLSGNTIYF. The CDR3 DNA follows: TGTGCCTGGAGTTCGGACAGGTCCCTCTCTGGAAACACCATATATTTT.

This CDR3 reads CASSPRTGEFNEQFF. The CDR3 bases are TGTGCCAGCAGCCCCCGGACAGGGGAATTTAATGAGCAGTTCTTC. This rearrangement joins TRBV5-4 to TRBJ2-1, with 9 positions matching TRBD1. CDR1 is SGHNT and CDR2 is YYREEE in the germline V gene (reference sequence). V lost 4 bases, J lost 7 bases, and 9 bases stayed unmatched. The CDR3 covers 15 residues.

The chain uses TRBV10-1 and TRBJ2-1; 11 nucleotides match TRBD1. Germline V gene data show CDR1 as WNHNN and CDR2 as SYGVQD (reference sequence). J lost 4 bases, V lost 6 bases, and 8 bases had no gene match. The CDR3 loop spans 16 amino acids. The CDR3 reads CASRASGQGGYNEQFF. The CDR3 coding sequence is TGCGCCAGCAGGGCCTCGGGACAGGGGGGTTACAATGAGCAGTTCTTC.

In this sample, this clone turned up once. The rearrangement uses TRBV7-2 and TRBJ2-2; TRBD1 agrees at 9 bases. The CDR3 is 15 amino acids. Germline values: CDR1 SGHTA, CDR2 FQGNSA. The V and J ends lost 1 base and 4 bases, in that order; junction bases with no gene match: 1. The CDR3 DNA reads TGTGCCAGCAGCTTAGACAGGGGGCGCACCGGGGAGCTGTTTTTT. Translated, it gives CASSLDRGRTGELFF.

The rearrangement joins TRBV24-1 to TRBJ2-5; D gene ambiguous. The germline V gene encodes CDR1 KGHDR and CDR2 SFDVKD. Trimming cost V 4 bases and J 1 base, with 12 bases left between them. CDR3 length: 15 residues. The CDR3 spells CATSDPSGPQETQYF. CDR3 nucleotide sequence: TGTGCCACCAGTGACCCCTCCGGTCCCCAAGAGACCCAGTACTTC.

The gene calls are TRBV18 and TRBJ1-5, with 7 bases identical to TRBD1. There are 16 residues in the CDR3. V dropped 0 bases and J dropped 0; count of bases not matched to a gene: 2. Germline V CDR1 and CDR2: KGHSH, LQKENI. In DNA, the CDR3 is TGTGCCAGCTCACCACCAGGACAGGATAGCAATCAGCCCCAGCATTTT. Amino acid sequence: CASSPPGQDSNQPQHF.

Here the CDR3 reads CASSIPGTGTYEQYF. The CDR3 bases are TGTGCCAGCAGTATTCCCGGGACAGGTACCTACGAGCAGTACTTC. The chain joins TRBV6-2 or TRBV6-3 to TRBJ2-7; 8 nucleotides match TRBD1. The CDR3 runs to 15 residues. V lost 5 bases, J lost 2 bases, and 8 bases stayed unmatched. Germline CDR1 reads MNHEY; CDR2 reads SVGEGT.

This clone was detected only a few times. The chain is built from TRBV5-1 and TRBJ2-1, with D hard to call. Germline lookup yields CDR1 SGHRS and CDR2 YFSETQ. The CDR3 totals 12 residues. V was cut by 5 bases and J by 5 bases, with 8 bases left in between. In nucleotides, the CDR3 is TGCGCCAGCAGGCCACAGAACAATGAGCAGTTCTTC. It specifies CASRPQNNEQFF.

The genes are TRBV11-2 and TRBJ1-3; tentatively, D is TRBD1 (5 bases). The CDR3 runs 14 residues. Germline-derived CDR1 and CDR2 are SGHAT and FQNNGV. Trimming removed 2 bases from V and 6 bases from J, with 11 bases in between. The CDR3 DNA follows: TGTGCCAGCAGCTTACCCGCAGGGTTAAACACCATATATTTT. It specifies CASSLPAGLNTIYF.

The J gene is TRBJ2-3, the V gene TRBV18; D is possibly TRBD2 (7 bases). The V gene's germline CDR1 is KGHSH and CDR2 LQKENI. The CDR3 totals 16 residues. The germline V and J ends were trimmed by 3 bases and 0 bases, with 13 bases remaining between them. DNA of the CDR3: TGTGCCAGCTCACCTCGGGGGGCTACTAGCACAGATACGCAGTATTTT. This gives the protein CASSPRGATSTDTQYF.

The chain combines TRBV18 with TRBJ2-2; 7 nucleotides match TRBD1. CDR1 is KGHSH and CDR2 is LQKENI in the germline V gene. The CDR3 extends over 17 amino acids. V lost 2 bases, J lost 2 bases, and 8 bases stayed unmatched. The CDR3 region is CASSPLRGTDNTGELFF. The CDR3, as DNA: TGTGCCAGCTCACCATTAAGGGGGACAGACAACACCGGGGAGCTGTTTTTT.

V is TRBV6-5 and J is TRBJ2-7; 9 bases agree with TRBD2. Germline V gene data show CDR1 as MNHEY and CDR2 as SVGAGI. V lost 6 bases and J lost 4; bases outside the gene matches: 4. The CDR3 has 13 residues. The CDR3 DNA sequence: TGTGCCAGCAGGCGGGGGGGTGGGTACGAGCAGTACTTC. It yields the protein CASRRGGGYEQYF.

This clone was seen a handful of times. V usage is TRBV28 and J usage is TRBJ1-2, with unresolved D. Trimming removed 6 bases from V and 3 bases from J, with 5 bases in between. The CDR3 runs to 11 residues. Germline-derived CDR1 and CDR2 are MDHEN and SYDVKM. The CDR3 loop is CASREYYGYTF. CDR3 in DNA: TGTGCCAGCAGGGAGTACTATGGCTACACCTTC.

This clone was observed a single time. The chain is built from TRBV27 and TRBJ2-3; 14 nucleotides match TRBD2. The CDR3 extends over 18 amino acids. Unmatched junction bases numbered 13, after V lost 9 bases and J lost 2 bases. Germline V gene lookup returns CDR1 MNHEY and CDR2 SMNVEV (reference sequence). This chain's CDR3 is CASRDSRLAGGHTDTQYF. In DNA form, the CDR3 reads TGTGCCAGTCGGGACTCCCGACTAGCGGGAGGGCACACAGATACGCAGTATTTT.

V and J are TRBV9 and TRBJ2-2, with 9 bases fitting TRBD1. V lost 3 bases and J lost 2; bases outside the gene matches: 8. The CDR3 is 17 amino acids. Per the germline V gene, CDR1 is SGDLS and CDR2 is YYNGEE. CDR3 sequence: CASSAGRGQGNTGELFF. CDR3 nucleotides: TGTGCCAGCAGCGCCGGGCGGGGACAGGGAAACACCGGGGAGCTGTTTTTT.

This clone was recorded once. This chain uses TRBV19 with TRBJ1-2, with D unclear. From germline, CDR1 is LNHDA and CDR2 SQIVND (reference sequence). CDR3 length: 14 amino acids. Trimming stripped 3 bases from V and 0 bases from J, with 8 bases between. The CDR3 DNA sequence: TGTGCCAGTAGTATGGAGGCAGCTAACTATGGCTACACCTTC. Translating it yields CASSMEAANYGYTF.

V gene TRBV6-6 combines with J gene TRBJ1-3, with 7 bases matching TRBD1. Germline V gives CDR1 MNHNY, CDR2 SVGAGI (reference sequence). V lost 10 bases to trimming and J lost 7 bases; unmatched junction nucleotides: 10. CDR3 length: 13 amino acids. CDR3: CATEGARGNTIYF. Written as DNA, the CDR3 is TGTGCCACCGAGGGGGCTCGAGGTAACACCATATATTTT.

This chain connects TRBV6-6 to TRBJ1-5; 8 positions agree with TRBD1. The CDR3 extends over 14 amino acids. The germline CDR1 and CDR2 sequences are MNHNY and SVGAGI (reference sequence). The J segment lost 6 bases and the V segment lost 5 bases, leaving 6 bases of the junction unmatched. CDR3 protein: CASSHRGEFQPQHF. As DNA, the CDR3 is TGTGCCAGCAGTCACAGGGGGGAATTTCAGCCCCAGCATTTT.